These 7 T cell receptor beta chains share one sample of origin, sequenced in a study of blood T cells in healthy people across ages. Combining a sample-barcoded 5' primer with a J-beta primer mix, a second PCR ran for about 6 to 11 cycles. TCRdb called the 5' RACE reads again in MiXCR, with one record for every CDR3 protein. This sample yields around 500,000 distinct CDR3 sequences, of which about a quarter are seen a single time; approximately 3.7% belongs to the top ten. In addition, the sample was reused for a study of T cells of mothers and their children.

The sequenced sample was blood. These receptors all stem from a boy between 2 and 10 years old in good health.

The chain joins TRBV12-3 or TRBV12-4 to TRBJ1-1; D call uncertain. V gave up 4 bases and J gave up 8 bases, with 11 bases separating them. This CDR3 contains 12 residues. CDR3 protein: CASSYSVGEAFF. Here the CDR3 DNA reads TGTGCCAGCAGTTATAGTGTAGGAGAAGCTTTCTTT.

A word on this clonotype: Germline is not matched at one junction end, which may reflect a read error. The rearrangement joins TRBV10-1 to TRBJ2-1; a weak D match, TRBD2 (6 bases). The DNA end is more similar to TRBJ2-7, so the J call may be wrong. From germline, CDR1 is WNHNN and CDR2 SYGVQD (reference sequence). This CDR3 is built from 14 residues. The CDR3 is CAISWPSENYEQYF. In DNA form, the CDR3 reads TGCGCCATCAGTTGGCCTAGCGAGAACTACGAGCAGTACTTC.

This clonotype occurred a few times. The chain uses TRBV12-3 or TRBV12-4 and TRBJ1-1; 12 positions match TRBD1. V lost 2 bases and J lost 0; bases outside the gene matches: 4. CDR3 length equals 17 residues. This CDR3 reads CASSLTGQGALNTEAFF. As DNA, the CDR3 is TGTGCCAGCAGTTTAACGGGACAGGGGGCTCTGAACACTGAAGCTTTCTTT.

The chain combines TRBV19 with TRBJ2-5, with D possibly matching TRBD1 (6 bases). Trimming took off 9 bases at V and 4 bases at J, with 15 bases between the two ends. Looked up from germline, CDR1 is LNHDA and CDR2 is SQIVND (reference sequence). This CDR3 spans 13 amino acids. The CDR3 nucleotides are TGTGCCAGCTCACGGACAGTGGTAGAGACCCAGTACTTC. It yields the protein CASSRTVVETQYF.

CDR3 loop: CASSSSTGGYYEQYF. For the CDR3, the DNA is TGTGCCAGCAGCTCTTCTACAGGGGGCTACTACGAGCAGTACTTC. The V and J genes are TRBV6-6 and TRBJ2-5, with 9 nucleotides matching TRBD1. The J call may be mistaken, given a closer DNA end match to TRBJ2-7. CDR3 size: 15 residues. Germline CDR1 and CDR2: MNHNY and SVGAGI (reference sequence).

The V and J genes are TRBV12-3 or TRBV12-4 and TRBJ1-1; D is possibly TRBD1 (5 bases). This CDR3 region has 14 residues. V was clipped by 6 bases and J by 12 bases, with 23 bases between them. The CDR3 is CASRPRVRRATTFF. CDR3 nucleotide sequence: TGTGCCAGCAGGCCCAGGGTGCGGAGGGCGACGACTTTCTTT.

This clonotype was seen only a few times. The CDR3 loop reads CAWTLGTANTEAFF. CDR3 DNA: TGTGCCTGGACCCTTGGGACGGCGAACACTGAAGCTTTCTTT. This chain connects TRBV30 to TRBJ1-1; a possible D gene is TRBD1 (5 bases). From germline, CDR1 is GTSNPN and CDR2 SVGIG (reference sequence). This CDR3 is 14 amino acids long. V lost 4 bases to trimming and J lost 1 base, with 13 bases between them.